The 26 T cell receptor beta chains below all came from one sample that was sequenced in a study of beta chain features in type 1 diabetes. The isolated RNA, all of it, was reverse transcribed, so expressed TCRB transcripts were what got sequenced. This table comes from immunoSEQ multiplex PCR, and its TCRdb copy is limited to in-frame clones, with some not included. The sample carries 400,000 or so clones, 10% to 15% recorded once. These receptors have no known antigen. General study points: When Type 1 diabetes patients were examined, their TCRB CDR3s proved moderately but significantly shorter in all four CD4+ subsets.

Sequenced sample: naive CD4+ T cells from blood. Receptors were obtained from a woman aged 18 to 35 with type 1 diabetes.

The rearrangement links TRBV28 to TRBJ2-7; possibly TRBD1 for D (6 bases). The CDR3 sequence is 14 residues long. CDR1 and CDR2 (germline): MDHEN, SYDVKM. Trimming took off 4 bases at V and 2 bases at J, with 12 bases between the two ends. The CDR3 reads CASSSGTSPYEQYF. CDR3 coding DNA: TGTGCCAGCAGTTCAGGGACATCCCCCTACGAGCAGTACTTC.

The rearrangement uses TRBV7-2 and TRBJ1-4; no firm D call. CDR3 size: 14 residues. Germline V gene data show CDR1 as SGHTA and CDR2 as FQGNSA. V dropped 5 bases and J dropped 4 bases, with 11 bases sitting between them. The CDR3 sequence is CASSPQAFNEKLFF. In DNA, the CDR3 is TGTGCCAGCAGCCCTCAGGCGTTTAATGAAAAACTGTTTTTT.

This clone was seen a few times. The genes are TRBV7-2 and TRBJ1-5, with TRBD1 as a possible D gene (6 bases). V dropped 8 bases and J dropped 0 bases, with 8 bases sitting between them. CDR3 length: 13 amino acids. The germline V gene has CDR1 SGHTA and CDR2 FQGNSA. CDR3 sequence: CASHRDSNQPQHF. The CDR3 coding sequence is TGTGCCAGCCACAGGGATAGCAATCAGCCCCAGCATTTT.

This chain connects TRBV9 to TRBJ2-7, with D hard to call. CDR3 length: 14 amino acids. Germline lookup yields CDR1 SGDLS and CDR2 YYNGEE. Trimming took 0 bases from V and 0 from J, leaving 7 bases between them. The CDR3 DNA sequence: TGTGCCAGCAGCGTAGACGCGTCCTCCTACGAGCAGTACTTC. Translated, it gives CASSVDASSYEQYF.

In this sample, this clone turned up a few times. This chain's CDR3 is CATSRPGGAGANVLTF. CDR3 sequence (DNA): TGTGCCACCAGCAGACCAGGGGGAGCTGGGGCCAACGTCCTGACTTTC. V and J are TRBV15 and TRBJ2-6, with TRBD1 matching over 7 bases. Germline CDR1 reads LNHNV; CDR2 reads YYDKDF (reference sequence). Unmatched junction bases numbered 3, after V lost 2 bases and J lost 2 bases. This CDR3 contains 16 residues.

The chain carries TRBV2 and TRBJ2-5; the D gene is possibly TRBD2 (5 bases). Per germline, CDR1 SNHLY and CDR2 FYNNEI. Between the trimmed V and J ends, which lost 4 bases and 3 bases, there was a span of 9 bases. The CDR3 totals 13 residues. The CDR3, as DNA: TGTGCCAGCAGTGTGGGAGAAGAAGAGACCCAGTACTTC. Translated: CASSVGEEETQYF.

This clone was counted between two and nine times. This rearrangement joins TRBV4-3 to TRBJ2-1, with 11 nucleotides matching TRBD2. Losses at the gene ends were 1 base for V and 13 bases for J; bases not matched to a gene: 3. From germline, CDR1 is LGHNA and CDR2 YSLEER. The CDR3 consists of 13 residues. The CDR3 protein is CASSQASGRTQFF. The CDR3 region has the DNA TGCGCCAGCAGCCAAGCTAGCGGGAGGACCCAGTTCTTC.

This clone has a handful of counts. V and J are TRBV9 and TRBJ1-6, with TRBD1 identical over 8 bases. The V segment lost 4 bases and the J segment 5 bases; nucleotides outside the gene matches: 5. Looked up from germline, CDR1 is SGDLS and CDR2 is YYNGEE. There are 15 residues in the CDR3. The CDR3 DNA reads TGTGCCAGCAGCCCCCGACAGGGGAATAATTCACCCCTCCACTTT. This codes for CASSPRQGNNSPLHF. Full variable domain (missing parts from reference TRBV9 and TRBJ1-6): DSGVTQTPKHLITATGQRVTLRCSPRSGDLSVYWYQQSLDQGLQFLIQYYNGEERAKGNILERFSAQQFPDLHSELNLSSLELGDSALYFCASSPRQGNNSPLHFGNGTRLTVT.

This clone was observed a few times. This chain connects TRBV28 to TRBJ1-2, with D possibly TRBD1 on 6 matching bases. Germline V gives CDR1 MDHEN, CDR2 SYDVKM. CDR3 size: 12 residues. With 7 bases removed from V and 7 bases from J, the gap between germline ends came to 13 bases. DNA for the CDR3: TGTGCCAGCAAGACAGGAGGAAGTGGCTACACCTTC. Its translation is CASKTGGSGYTF.

This chain uses TRBV6-1 with TRBJ2-7; 10 bases are a match to TRBD1. Germline CDR1 is MNHNS and CDR2 is SASEGT. CDR3 length equals 14 residues. The trim removed 6 bases at V and 5 bases at J, leaving 7 bases unmatched. CDR3 protein: CASSGQGERDEQYF. CDR3 sequence (DNA): TGTGCCAGCAGCGGACAGGGGGAAAGGGACGAGCAGTACTTC.

V gene TRBV7-3 combines with J gene TRBJ1-2, with 9 bases identical to TRBD1. The CDR3 runs to 13 residues. Germline trimming cut 5 bases from V and 5 bases from J; bases unmatched to any gene: 3. Per germline, CDR1 SGHTA and CDR2 FQGTGA. The DNA for the CDR3 is TGTGCCAGCAGCACCGGGACAGGGTATGGCTACACCTTC. It is translated as CASSTGTGYGYTF. Drawing the rest from reference TRBV7-3 and TRBJ1-2, the complete variable domain is GAGVSQTPSNKVTEKGKYVELRCDPISGHTALYWYRQSLGQGPEFLIYFQGTGAADDSGLPNDRFFAVRPEGSVSTLKIQRTERGDSAVYLCASSTGTGYGYTFGSGTRLTVV.

This clone was observed a handful of times. The chain carries TRBV28 and TRBJ2-7, with D possibly being TRBD2 (6 bases). V was shortened by 6 bases and J by 6 bases, with 9 bases between the two germline ends. Per the germline V gene, CDR1 is MDHEN and CDR2 is SYDVKM. This CDR3 spans 11 amino acids. This chain's CDR3 is CASRRRGEQYF. The CDR3 nucleotides are TGTGCCAGCAGAAGGCGGGGCGAGCAGTACTTC.

The V gene is TRBV7-2, the J gene TRBJ2-1; the match to TRBD2 covers 10 bases. The CDR3 runs 17 residues. The V segment lost 5 bases and the J segment 5 bases; nucleotides outside the gene matches: 12. Germline CDR1 and CDR2: SGHTA and FQGNSA. The CDR3 region has the DNA TGTGCCAGCAGCCCTCAATCGCTAGCGGGAGAACACAATGAGCAGTTCTTC. Translation gives CASSPQSLAGEHNEQFF.

The chain links TRBV10-3 to TRBJ1-2; 10 bases align to TRBD1. The ends lost 6 bases at V and 6 bases at J; junction bases unmatched: 13. The CDR3 runs 16 residues. CDR1 is ENHRY, CDR2 SYGVKD, per germline. The CDR3 reads CAISHRESGTGDGYTF. CDR3 DNA sequence: TGTGCCATCAGCCACAGGGAGTCCGGGACAGGGGATGGCTACACCTTC.

The V call is TRBV5-5, the J call TRBJ2-2; the D is unclear. Between the trimmed V and J ends, which lost 0 bases and 4 bases, there was a span of 4 bases. The CDR3 covers 13 residues. Per the germline V gene, CDR1 is SGHKS and CDR2 is YYEKEE (reference sequence). CDR3 nucleotides: TGTGCCAGCAGCTTGGGAGTCACCGGGGAGCTGTTTTTT. Protein sequence: CASSLGVTGELFF.

The V and J genes are TRBV7-2 and TRBJ2-4; 8 positions match TRBD2. Germline-derived CDR1 and CDR2 are SGHTA and FQGNSA. V shed 5 bases, J shed 1 base, and the junction held 7 bases outside the gene matches. The length of the CDR3 is 16 residues. The CDR3 protein is CASSPGTRRAKNIQYF. CDR3 sequence (DNA): TGTGCCAGCAGCCCCGGGACTAGGCGGGCCAAAAACATTCAGTACTTC. The entire variable domain, with the rest obtained from reference TRBV7-2 and TRBJ2-4, is as follows: GAGVSQSPSNKVTEKGKDVELRCDPISGHTALYWYRQSLGQGLEFLIYFQGNSAPDKSGLPSDRFSAERTGGSVSTLTIQRTQQEDSAVYLCASSPGTRRAKNIQYFGAGTRLSVL.

In its sample, this clone was seen a few times. V usage is TRBV18 and J usage is TRBJ2-3; no definite D call. Trimming left V 6 bases short and J 7 bases short, with 8 bases between. CDR1 and CDR2 (germline): KGHSH, LQKENI. CDR3 length: 11 residues. CDR3 protein: CASSPEYTQYF. The DNA for the CDR3 is TGTGCCAGCTCGCCGGAGTATACGCAGTATTTT.

This clone was detected only a few times. The chain employs TRBV19 and TRBJ1-2, with D maybe TRBD1 (6 bases). Deletions cut 2 bases from V and 6 bases from J, with 10 bases between. Germline CDR1 reads LNHDA; CDR2 reads SQIVND (reference sequence). This CDR3 spans 13 amino acids. This chain's CDR3 is CASSIHRDDGYTF. The CDR3 DNA reads TGTGCCAGTAGTATACACAGGGATGATGGCTACACCTTC.

The chain carries TRBV28 and TRBJ2-7; D is ambiguous. This CDR3 region has 14 residues. The germline gives CDR1 MDHEN, CDR2 SYDVKM. Trimming took 2 bases from V and 3 from J, leaving 11 bases between them. This chain's CDR3 is CASSLVAGHYEQYF. CDR3 DNA: TGTGCCAGCAGTTTAGTGGCAGGTCACTACGAGCAGTACTTC.

This clone appeared a few times. The rearrangement joins TRBV5-4 to TRBJ2-3; 7 bases agree with TRBD2. V lost 4 bases and J lost 1; bases outside the gene matches: 3. Germline-derived CDR1 and CDR2 are SGHNT and YYREEE (reference sequence). The CDR3 runs to 14 residues. The CDR3: CASSLGLGTDTQYF. The CDR3 nucleotides are TGTGCCAGCAGCCTTGGACTAGGCACAGATACGCAGTATTTT.

This clone showed up just a few times. The chain employs TRBV25-1 and TRBJ2-3; weak D call: TRBD2 (6 bases). V was clipped by 7 bases and J by 1 base, with 12 bases between them. The length of the CDR3 is 14 residues. The germline CDR1 and CDR2 sequences are MGHDK and SYGVNS. CDR3 sequence reads: CASTGTFRTDTQYF. CDR3 nucleotide sequence: TGTGCCAGCACGGGGACTTTTCGCACAGATACGCAGTATTTT.

This chain links TRBV6-5 with TRBJ1-5; no firm D call. The CDR3 runs 13 residues. The germline V gene has CDR1 MNHEY and CDR2 SVGAGI. The ends were cut back, 8 bases at V and 11 bases at J, with 19 bases in the middle. CDR3 DNA sequence: TGTGCCAGCGGCAACAGCCTCGGCCGATCCCAGCATTTT. This codes for CASGNSLGRSQHF.

The chain recombines TRBV29-1 with TRBJ2-1; D is possibly TRBD2 (7 bases). Trimming pared 7 bases from V and 6 bases from J, leaving 19 bases between. Germline values: CDR1 SQVTM, CDR2 ANQGSEA. The CDR3 covers 14 residues. CDR3 bases: TGCAGCGCAGGAGGGAGGGGGTCCGGCAATGAGCAGTTCTTC. This encodes CSAGGRGSGNEQFF.

This clone came up a few times. The V call is TRBV9, the J call TRBJ2-2, with D perhaps matching TRBD2 (5 bases). Germline CDR1 is SGDLS and CDR2 is YYNGEE. V was trimmed by 2 bases and J by 3 bases, leaving 14 bases between them. The CDR3 is 16 residues long. The CDR3 nucleotides read TGTGCCAGCAGCGTGATGGGAGACTGGGACACCGGGGAGCTGTTTTTT. This sequence encodes CASSVMGDWDTGELFF.

This clone turned up a few times. The J gene is TRBJ2-1, the V gene TRBV7-9, with 9 bases identical to TRBD2. V was clipped by 11 bases and J by 5 bases; unmatched bases: 7. Germline lookup yields CDR1 SEHNR and CDR2 FQNEAQ (reference sequence). The CDR3 has 13 amino acids. In DNA form, the CDR3 reads TGTGCCGGATATAGCGGGAGTAACAATGAGCAGTTCTTC. It yields the protein CAGYSGSNNEQFF.

This clone was observed a few times. This rearrangement joins TRBV7-2 to TRBJ2-7; TRBD2 is a possible D gene (7 bases). Germline V CDR1 and CDR2: SGHTA, FQGNSA. Trimming shortened V by 1 base and J by 6 bases, and 16 bases separated the two germline ends. The CDR3 is made up of 15 amino acids. The CDR3 is CASSLDGGRGGEQYF. The CDR3 bases are TGTGCCAGCAGCTTAGATGGCGGGAGAGGGGGCGAGCAGTACTTC.